This T cell receptor beta chain was documented in a study of technical replicates of blood from a handful of donors. This table comes from immunoSEQ multiplex PCR, and its TCRdb copy is limited to in-frame clones, with some not included. Here the sample spans over 90,000 clones, approximately 95% being singletons. Germline lookup yields CDR1 SGHVS and CDR2 FNYEAQ. The CDR3 runs to 18 residues. The V gene end was trimmed by 2 bases and the J gene end by 2 bases; junction bases not matched to a gene: 8. The clonotype was recovered from a human donor in good health. Material: T cells isolated from PBMCs. The rearrangement links TRBV7-6 to TRBJ2-2; the match to TRBD1 covers 10 bases. CDR3 DNA sequence: TGTGCCAGCAGCTTACATGACAGGGGGCTCCTAAACACCGGGGAGCTGTTTTTT. This sequence encodes CASSLHDRGLLNTGELFF.